This TCR beta chain emerged from a study of cytotoxic CD8 clonotypes in ibrutinib-treated CLL (dated by TCRdb to 2020 to 2022). About the investigation overall: The cohort had 11 relapsed/refractory and around 14 treatment-naive patients; some 17 were IGHV unmutated. Responses were partial in some 24 patients and complete in 2; after median about 63 months follow-up, about 14 stayed in remission and some twelve progressed. Samples at response were collected after a median of about 12 months of treatment, with a range of 6 to 36 months. On average, each sample had about 250,000 productive templates and 94,082 productive rearrangements. Of the 90 or so participants in the trial, 25 to 30 had longitudinal samples available. Cryopreserved peripheral blood mononuclear cells were obtained before treatment, at response, and at either sustained remission or disease progression. Every remission and progressive disease sample was obtained while ibrutinib was still being received by the patients.

Broader findings and caveats from the paper: Sustained-remission and progressing patients did not have matched sampling times, and lymph node repertoires were not examined. Clonality rose at ibrutinib response, remained stable during sustained remission, and dropped back toward baseline at progression. At baseline, clonality was higher than in age-matched healthy donors and showed a strong correlation with circulating CD8+ T-cell counts. Public clonotypes were rare and either contracted or stayed stable during treatment, and the rise in clonality at ibrutinib response reflected the expansion of private clonotypes.

Regarding this clone: Its antigen remains unidentified. Base-call qualities are not available, and no considerably larger clone is one nucleotide away. This specimen includes other DNA sequences encoding the same CDR3.

The time point label on this specimen signifies: progressive disease on ibrutinib. For TCR beta library preparation, 1.5 to 2.5 micrograms of genomic DNA were extracted from the cryopreserved PBMCs. Longitudinal blood samples from CLL patients on ibrutinib monotherapy were analyzed using high-throughput TCR beta sequencing. The patients took part in an open-label, single-center phase 2 trial of ibrutinib monotherapy. A MiSeq instrument was used for deep resolution sequencing, which targeted depths ranging from 1 in 1 million up to 1 in 200,000 T cells, with coverage averaging 10x for each clonotype. The immunoSEQ hsTCRB Kit was used to generate TCR beta libraries. Regarding the original processing steps: ImmunoSEQ Data Assistant and ImmunoSEQ Analyzer were used for data analysis, and V, D and J genes were assigned according to IMGT definitions. Clonality, with values ranging from 0 to 1, was calculated as one minus the normalized Shannon entropy of productive rearrangement frequencies. Public clonotype analysis was restricted to overrepresented clonotypes comprising at least 0.05% of each patient's repertoire. Roughly 13 repertoires from age-matched healthy donors, obtained from immuneACCESS, served as clonality controls. The table comes from immuneACCESS by way of TCRdb, which keeps in-frame sequences with V and J called. Part of the clones is missing from these tables; in studies checked, under half for an unresolved V gene and the rest for unknown reasons. V, J and clone size were drawn from that table, and D and trimming were deduced from the DNA. The sample yields nearly 300,000 clones; roughly 76% were counted once. The ten largest clonotypes hold 5.6% of the sample.

This receptor was obtained from a human donor with chronic lymphocytic leukemia. The sample here was PBMCs, taken at disease progression, from a patient treated with ibrutinib.

The nucleotide sequence is given as TGCGCCAGCAGCCAAGACTGGGGGAACACTGAAGCTTTCTTT. Translated, this gives CASSQDWGNTEAFF. This receptor chain uses TRBV4-1 and TRBJ1-1, with the D gene uncertain. CDR1 MGHRA and CDR2 YSYEKL are derived from the germline V gene. The junction shows trimming of 0 bases on V and 1 base on J, plus 6 bases between the germline ends. From the cysteine through the phenylalanine, the CDR3 covers 14 amino acids. The sequence is cut down to CDR3 DNA, 42 bases in frame from base 1.